These 27 T cell receptor beta chains were sequenced from one sample in a study of T cells after yellow fever vaccination. From the 5' RACE reads, TCRdb called clonotypes with MiXCR, one entry per CDR3 protein. The repertoire holds 250,000 or so distinct CDR3 sequences, with 3.6% as singletons. The sample consisted of PBMCs, taken 15 days after the yellow fever booster vaccination. The receptors originated from a man younger than 30 who received the YFV17D yellow fever vaccine.

With respect to this clonotype: A much larger clone lies a single base off, so this may be a read error. The chain has TRBV4-1 and TRBJ2-2; no firm D call. CDR1 is MGHRA, CDR2 YSYEKL, per germline. The CDR3 has 12 amino acids. The CDR3 DNA is TGCCCCAGCAGCCAAGTCGGCGGGGAGCTGTTTTTT. Its translation is CPSSQVGGELFF.

In this sample, this clonotype turned up many times. This chain uses TRBV7-9 with TRBJ1-4, with TRBD1 matching over 8 bases. This CDR3 is 17 amino acids long. Per germline, CDR1 SEHNR and CDR2 FQNEAQ (reference sequence). Germline trimming cut 3 bases from V and 1 base from J; bases unmatched to any gene: 7. The CDR3 bases are TGTGCCAGCAGCTTCAGCGGACAGGGCAGAACTAATGAAAAACTGTTTTTT. This gives the protein CASSFSGQGRTNEKLFF. The whole variable domain, remainder taken from reference TRBV7-9 and TRBJ1-4, is DTGVSQNPRHKITKRGQNVTFRCDPISEHNRLYWYRQTLGQGPEFLTYFQNEAQLEKSRLLSDRFSAERPKGSFSTLEIQRTEQGDSAMYLCASSFSGQGRTNEKLFFGSGTQLSVL.

Many counts were recorded for this clonotype. The J gene is TRBJ2-2, the V gene TRBV5-1; tentatively, D is TRBD1 (7 bases). The CDR3 totals 15 residues. The V and J ends lost 9 bases and 1 base respectively, with 16 bases between them. The germline gives CDR1 SGHRS, CDR2 YFSETQ. The chain's CDR3 is CATYRGTVNTGELFF. The CDR3 region has the DNA TGCGCCACTTACCGCGGGACAGTGAACACCGGGGAGCTGTTTTTT. Full variable domain (rest looked up from reference TRBV5-1 and TRBJ2-2): KAGVTQTPRYLIKTRGQQVTLSCSPISGHRSVSWYQQTPGQGLQFLFEYFSETQRNKGNFPGRFSGRQFSNSRSEMNVSTLELGDSALYLCATYRGTVNTGELFFGEGSRLTVL.

This clonotype was counted ten times or more. This rearrangement joins TRBV20-1 to TRBJ1-6; D may be TRBD1 (5 bases). Trimming removed 0 bases from V and 10 bases from J, with 16 bases in between. From germline, CDR1 is DFQATT and CDR2 SNEGSKA (reference sequence). The CDR3 has 15 residues. The chain's CDR3 is CSARDIGGLGSPLHF. Here the CDR3 DNA reads TGCAGTGCTAGAGATATCGGGGGTTTGGGGTCACCCCTCCACTTT.

This clonotype showed up many times. Sequence at one end of the junction differs from germline and may be a read error. CDR3 amino acids: CASSLAGTGELFF. CDR3 coding DNA: TGTGCCAGCAGTTTAGCGGGGACCGGGGAGCTGTTTTTT. This chain connects TRBV5-1 to TRBJ2-2, with 8 bases that match TRBD2. CDR3 length: 13 residues. Germline assignment: CDR1 SGHRS and CDR2 YFSETQ. The variable domain in full, completed from reference TRBV5-1 and TRBJ2-2, reads KAGVTQTPRYLIKTRGQQVTLSCSPISGHRSVSWYQQTPGQGLQFLFEYFSETQRNKGNFPGRFSGRQFSNSRSEMNVSTLELGDSALYLCASSLAGTGELFFGEGSRLTVL.

On this clonotype itself: A single base separates this from a much larger clone, so it may be a read error. The chain couples TRBV12-3 or TRBV12-4 to TRBJ2-1, with 7 bases fitting TRBD2. This CDR3 contains 16 residues. Unmatched junction bases numbered 9, after V lost 6 bases and J lost 1 base. The CDR3 region is CASSHTGTTSYNEQFF. CDR3 nucleotide sequence: TGTGCCAGCAGCCACACGGGGACTACGTCCTACAATGAGCAGTTCTTC.

J is TRBJ1-6 and V is TRBV6-5; no definite D call. Per germline, CDR1 MNHEY and CDR2 SVGAGI. V shed 6 bases and J shed 3 bases, with 9 bases lying between them. The CDR3 runs 14 residues. CDR3 amino acids: CASRRAIYNSPLHF. The DNA of the CDR3 is TGTGCCAGCAGACGGGCCATCTATAATTCACCCCTCCACTTT.

This clonotype has at least ten counts. The chain uses TRBV7-3 and TRBJ2-5; D perhaps matches TRBD2 (7 bases). CDR1 is SGHTA and CDR2 is FQGTGA in the germline V gene. V was clipped by 3 bases and J by 5 bases, with 13 bases between them. This CDR3 has 14 amino acids. The CDR3 DNA follows: TGTGCCAGCAGCTTCGGGGGGCGAGGGGAGACCCAGTACTTC. Translating it yields CASSFGGRGETQYF. Variable domain in full (rest from reference TRBV7-3 and TRBJ2-5): GAGVSQTPSNKVTEKGKYVELRCDPISGHTALYWYRQSLGQGPEFLIYFQGTGAADDSGLPNDRFFAVRPEGSVSTLKIQRTERGDSAVYLCASSFGGRGETQYFGPGTRLLVL.

This clonotype was observed at least ten times. The chain carries TRBV21-1 and TRBJ1-5. TRBV21-1 is a recognized pseudogene. This CDR3 spans 14 amino acids. CDR3 nucleotides: TGTGCCAGCAGCGATGGACGGAGCAATCAGCCCCAGCATTTT. Translated: CASSDGRSNQPQHF.

This clonotype was recorded at least ten times. V and J are TRBV7-3 and TRBJ1-2; TRBD1 agrees at 7 bases. V trimming: 5 bases; J trimming: 2 bases; junction bases outside the gene matches: 11. Germline loops: CDR1 SGHTA, CDR2 FQGTGA. The CDR3 length is 16 residues. CDR3 in amino acids: CASSPSGDRANYGYTF. The CDR3 coding sequence is TGTGCCAGCAGCCCCTCGGGGGACAGAGCGAACTATGGCTACACCTTC.

At least ten counts were recorded for this clonotype. CDR3 loop: CASSLPDHTDTQYF. The CDR3 nucleotides read TGTGCCAGCAGTTTACCCGACCACACAGATACGCAGTATTTT. The chain carries TRBV27 and TRBJ2-3; D is undetermined. This CDR3 comprises 14 residues. The germline CDR1 and CDR2 sequences are MNHEY and SMNVEV (reference sequence). Between the trimmed V and J ends, which lost 2 bases and 2 bases, there was a span of 8 bases.

The sample holds many counts of this clonotype. CDR3 sequence reads: CATSTGTPAHEQYV. The CDR3 nucleotides read TGTGCCACCTCGACAGGGACCCCTGCTCACGAGCAGTACGTC. The V gene is TRBV5-5, the J gene TRBJ2-7; 7 bases fit TRBD1. Germline V gene data show CDR1 as SGHKS and CDR2 as YYEKEE (reference sequence). The CDR3 totals 14 residues. V lost 9 bases, J lost 5 bases, and 14 bases stayed unmatched.

This clonotype was seen ten or more times. V usage is TRBV7-8 and J usage is TRBJ2-7; the D gene could be TRBD1 or TRBD2 (5 bases each). V dropped 5 bases and J dropped 0 bases, with 14 bases sitting between them. The germline CDR1 and CDR2 sequences are SGHVS and FQNEAQ. The CDR3 sequence is 15 residues long. CDR3 region: CASSQRWGSSYEQYF. CDR3 DNA sequence: TGTGCCAGCAGCCAACGTTGGGGGAGCTCCTACGAGCAGTACTTC. The full variable domain, with the rest looked up from reference TRBV7-8 and TRBJ2-7, is GAGVSQSPRYKVAKRGQDVALRCDPISGHVSLFWYQQALGQGPEFLTYFQNEAQLDKSGLPSDRFFAERPEGSVSTLKIQRTQQEDSAVYLCASSQRWGSSYEQYFGPGTRLTVT.

In its sample, this clonotype was seen many times. The J gene is TRBJ2-5, the V gene TRBV12-3 or TRBV12-4, with D perhaps being TRBD1 or TRBD2 (5 bases each). With 6 bases removed from V and 4 bases from J, the gap between germline ends came to 18 bases. There are 15 residues in the CDR3. This chain's CDR3 is CASSPSGTVGETQYF. The CDR3 coding sequence is TGTGCCAGCAGCCCCTCCGGGACGGTTGGAGAGACCCAGTACTTC.

This clonotype was observed at least ten times. The chain links TRBV20-1 to TRBJ2-3; D tentatively fits TRBD1 or TRBD2 (6 bases each). The germline CDR1 and CDR2 sequences are DFQATT and SNEGSKA (reference sequence). The CDR3 has 14 residues. V lost 4 bases and J lost 1, with 12 bases in between. In DNA form, the CDR3 reads TGCAGTGCTATAAGGGGGGTGGGCACAGATACGCAGTATTTT. Translation: CSAIRGVGTDTQYF.

This clonotype was recorded many times. The CDR3 DNA reads as TGCAGTGCCGTGAGATCAGAGACCCAGTACTTC. Its protein product is CSAVRSETQYF. This chain uses TRBV20-1 with TRBJ2-5, with no clear D. The V end lost 6 bases, the J end lost 4 bases, and 9 bases lay between the germline ends. Per the germline V gene, CDR1 is DFQATT and CDR2 is SNEGSKA (reference sequence). The CDR3 totals 11 residues.

This clonotype showed up many times. The chain is built from TRBV4-1 and TRBJ1-5, with D hard to call. Trimming cost V 6 bases and J 6 bases, with 15 bases left between them. CDR1 is MGHRA, CDR2 YSYEKL, per germline. This CDR3 has 14 residues. The CDR3 sequence: CASSDVQSGQPQHF. CDR3 bases: TGCGCCAGCAGTGATGTCCAGTCGGGTCAGCCCCAGCATTTT.

This clonotype came up a few times. This rearrangement joins TRBV7-6 to TRBJ1-1; 7 bases fit TRBD1. V lost 5 bases to trimming and J lost 4 bases; unmatched junction nucleotides: 7. Germline V gene sequence: CDR1 SGHVS, CDR2 FNYEAQ. This CDR3 has 14 residues. The chain's CDR3 is CASSPGGPPTEAFF. For the CDR3, the DNA is TGTGCCAGCAGCCCAGGGGGGCCACCCACTGAAGCTTTCTTT.

This clonotype was counted ten times or more. CDR3 coding DNA: TGTGCCAGCAGCTTAGTGGAGTCACTTACGGGAGCTTTCTTT. Protein product: CASSLVESLTGAFF. The chain has TRBV7-2 and TRBJ1-1; D call uncertain. CDR1 SGHTA and CDR2 FQGNSA come from the germline V gene. CDR3 length: 14 amino acids. Trimming left V 1 base short and J 10 bases short, with 16 bases between.

This clonotype was recorded at least ten times. This rearrangement joins TRBV6-6 to TRBJ2-7, with D uncertain. Trimming left V 6 bases short and J 6 bases short, with 15 bases between. Germline V gene data show CDR1 as MNHNY and CDR2 as SVGAGI (reference sequence). This CDR3 contains 13 residues. CDR3 nucleotides: TGTGCCAGCAGGGGTGGCGGCCTTGGCGAGCAGTACGTC. Encoded protein: CASRGGGLGEQYV.

This clonotype has only a few counts. The chain recombines TRBV25-1 with TRBJ1-4, with a tentative D call TRBD1 (5 bases). CDR1 and CDR2 from the germline V gene are MGHDK and SYGVNS. The CDR3 consists of 14 residues. V gave up 4 bases and J gave up 2 bases, with 8 bases separating them. CDR3 residues: CASSGWGTNEKLFF. The CDR3 DNA follows: TGTGCCAGCAGTGGTTGGGGGACTAATGAAAAACTGTTTTTT.

This clonotype was observed many times. The rearrangement links TRBV6-5 to TRBJ2-1; weak D call: TRBD2 (6 bases). Trimming removed 2 bases from V and 6 bases from J, with 17 bases in between. This CDR3 contains 16 residues. Germline V gene lookup returns CDR1 MNHEY and CDR2 SVGAGI. Here the CDR3 reads CASSYNSRDWFNEQFF. DNA of the CDR3: TGTGCCAGCAGTTACAATTCTCGGGACTGGTTCAATGAGCAGTTCTTC.

This clonotype was detected a few times. The chain has TRBV18 and TRBJ1-6, with 11 bases identical to TRBD1. CDR3 length: 15 amino acids. Germline assignment: CDR1 KGHSH and CDR2 LQKENI. V was pared by 6 bases and J by 7 bases, with 5 bases of the junction left unmatched. CDR3 sequence: CASSSGQGANSPLHF. CDR3 nucleotides: TGTGCCAGCTCGTCAGGACAGGGGGCGAATTCACCCCTCCACTTT.

At least ten counts were recorded for this clonotype. The chain uses TRBV6-5 and TRBJ1-4, with D unclear. The germline V gene encodes CDR1 MNHEY and CDR2 SVGAGI. Trimming took off 3 bases at V and 8 bases at J, with 10 bases between the two ends. The CDR3 contains 13 residues. CDR3 in amino acids: CASSYLGREKLFF. Here the CDR3 DNA reads TGTGCCAGCAGTTATTTAGGCCGGGAAAAACTGTTTTTT.

This clonotype showed up many times. The chain uses TRBV12-3 or TRBV12-4 and TRBJ2-5; D perhaps matches TRBD2 (5 bases). The CDR3 is 16 residues long. V dropped 1 base and J dropped 5 bases, with 17 bases sitting between them. The DNA for the CDR3 is TGTGCCAGCAGTTTAGGACTATTCCATGGGGAGGAGACCCAGTACTTC. It codes for CASSLGLFHGEETQYF.

This clonotype was detected many times. This chain connects TRBV7-2 to TRBJ2-1; D gene uncertain. Deletions cut 2 bases from V and 5 bases from J, with 7 bases between. CDR1 is SGHTA and CDR2 is FQGNSA in the germline V gene. This CDR3 is built from 13 residues. The CDR3 spells CASSLTWDNEQFF. CDR3 DNA: TGTGCCAGCAGCTTAACCTGGGACAATGAGCAGTTCTTC.

A few counts support this clonotype. This rearrangement joins TRBV7-3 to TRBJ1-1, with D maybe TRBD1 (6 bases). This CDR3 region has 13 residues. Trimming pared 5 bases from V and 4 bases from J, leaving 11 bases between. Germline CDR1 and CDR2: SGHTA and FQGTGA. The CDR3 region has the DNA TGTGCCAGCAGCGAACTAGGGGGCACTGAAGCTTTCTTT. Residues: CASSELGGTEAFF. The full variable domain, its missing parts supplied by reference TRBV7-3 and TRBJ1-1, is GAGVSQTPSNKVTEKGKYVELRCDPISGHTALYWYRQSLGQGPEFLIYFQGTGAADDSGLPNDRFFAVRPEGSVSTLKIQRTERGDSAVYLCASSELGGTEAFFGQGTRLTVV.